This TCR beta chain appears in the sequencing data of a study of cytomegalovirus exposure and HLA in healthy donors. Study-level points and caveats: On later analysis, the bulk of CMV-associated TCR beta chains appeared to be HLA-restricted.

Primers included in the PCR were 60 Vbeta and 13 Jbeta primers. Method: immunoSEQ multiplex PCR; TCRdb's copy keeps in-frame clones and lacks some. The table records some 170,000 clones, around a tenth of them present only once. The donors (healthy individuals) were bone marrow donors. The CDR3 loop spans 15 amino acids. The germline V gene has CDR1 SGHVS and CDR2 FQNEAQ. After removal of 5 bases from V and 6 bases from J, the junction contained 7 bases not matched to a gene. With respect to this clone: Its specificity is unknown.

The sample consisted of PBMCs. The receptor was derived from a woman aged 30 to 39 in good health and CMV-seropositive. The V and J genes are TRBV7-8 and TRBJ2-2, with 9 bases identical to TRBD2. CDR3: CASSPGLARAGELFF. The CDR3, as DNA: TGTGCCAGCAGCCCGGGACTAGCAAGGGCCGGGGAGCTGTTTTTT. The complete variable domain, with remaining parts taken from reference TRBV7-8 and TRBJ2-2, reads GAGVSQSPRYKVAKRGQDVALRCDPISGHVSLFWYQQALGQGPEFLTYFQNEAQLDKSGLPSDRFFAERPEGSVSTLKIQRTQQEDSAVYLCASSPGLARAGELFFGEGSRLTVL.